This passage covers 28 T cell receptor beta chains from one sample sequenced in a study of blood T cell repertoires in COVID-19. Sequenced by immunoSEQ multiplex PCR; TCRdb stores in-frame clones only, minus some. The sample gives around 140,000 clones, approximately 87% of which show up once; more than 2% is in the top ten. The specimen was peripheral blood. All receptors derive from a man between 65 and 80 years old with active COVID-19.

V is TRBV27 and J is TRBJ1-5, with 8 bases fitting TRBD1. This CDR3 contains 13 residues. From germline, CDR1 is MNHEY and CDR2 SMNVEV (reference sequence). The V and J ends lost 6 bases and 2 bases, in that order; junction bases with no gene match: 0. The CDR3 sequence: CASRTGGNQPQHF. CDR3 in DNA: TGTGCCAGCAGGACAGGGGGCAATCAGCCCCAGCATTTT.

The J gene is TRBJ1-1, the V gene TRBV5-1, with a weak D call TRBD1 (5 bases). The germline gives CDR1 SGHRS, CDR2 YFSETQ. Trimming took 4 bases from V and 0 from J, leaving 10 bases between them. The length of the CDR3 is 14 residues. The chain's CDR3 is CASSDRRMNTEAFF. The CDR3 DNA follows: TGCGCCAGCAGCGACAGACGGATGAACACTGAAGCTTTCTTT. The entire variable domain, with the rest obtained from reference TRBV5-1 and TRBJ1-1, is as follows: KAGVTQTPRYLIKTRGQQVTLSCSPISGHRSVSWYQQTPGQGLQFLFEYFSETQRNKGNFPGRFSGRQFSNSRSEMNVSTLELGDSALYLCASSDRRMNTEAFFGQGTRLTVV.

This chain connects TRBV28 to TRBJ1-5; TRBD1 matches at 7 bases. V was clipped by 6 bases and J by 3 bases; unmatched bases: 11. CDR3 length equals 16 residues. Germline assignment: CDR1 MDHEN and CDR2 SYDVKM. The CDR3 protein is CASRGIRGGPNQPQHF. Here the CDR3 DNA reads TGTGCCAGCAGAGGGATAAGAGGGGGCCCCAATCAGCCCCAGCATTTT.

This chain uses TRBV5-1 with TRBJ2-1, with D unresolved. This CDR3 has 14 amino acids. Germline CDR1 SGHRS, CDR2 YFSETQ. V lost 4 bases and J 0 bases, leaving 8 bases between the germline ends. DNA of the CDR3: TGCGCCAGCAGCACGGAGAGCTCCTACAATGAGCAGTTCTTC. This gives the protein CASSTESSYNEQFF.

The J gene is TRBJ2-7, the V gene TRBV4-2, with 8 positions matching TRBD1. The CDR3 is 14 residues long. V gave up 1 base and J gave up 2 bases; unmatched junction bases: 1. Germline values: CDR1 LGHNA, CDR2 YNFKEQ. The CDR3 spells CASSQGTGTYEQYF. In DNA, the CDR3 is TGTGCCAGCAGCCAAGGGACAGGGACCTACGAGCAGTACTTC.

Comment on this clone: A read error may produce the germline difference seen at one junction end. CDR3 coding DNA: TGTGCCACCAGTGATCCGGGACAGGGGGGCAGATACGCAGTATTT. It is translated as CATSDPGQGGRYAVF. This chain connects TRBV24-1 to TRBJ2-3; the match to TRBD1 covers 11 bases. From germline, CDR1 is KGHDR and CDR2 SFDVKD. The CDR3 has 15 residues.

In DNA form, the CDR3 reads TGTGCCAGCAGTCTAGCGCCCACAGATACGCAGTATTTT. It specifies CASSLAPTDTQYF. The chain combines TRBV7-2 with TRBJ2-3, with D perhaps TRBD2 (6 bases). The germline V and J ends were trimmed by 6 bases and 2 bases, with 9 bases remaining between them. CDR3 length: 13 residues. Germline V gene data show CDR1 as SGHTA and CDR2 as FQGNSA.

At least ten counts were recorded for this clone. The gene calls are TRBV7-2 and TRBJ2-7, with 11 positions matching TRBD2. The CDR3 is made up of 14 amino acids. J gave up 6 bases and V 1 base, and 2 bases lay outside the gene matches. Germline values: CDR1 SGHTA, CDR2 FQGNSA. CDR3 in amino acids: CASSLVAGGSEQYF. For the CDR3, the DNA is TGTGCCAGCAGCTTAGTAGCGGGAGGGAGCGAGCAGTACTTC.

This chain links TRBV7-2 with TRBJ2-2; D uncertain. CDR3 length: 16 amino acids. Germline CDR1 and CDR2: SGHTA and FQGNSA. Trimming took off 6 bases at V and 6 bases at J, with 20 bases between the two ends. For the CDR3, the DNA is TGTGCCAGCAGTTTTCGGCAAAGAGCGTTCCCCGGGGAGCTGTTTTTT. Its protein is CASSFRQRAFPGELFF.

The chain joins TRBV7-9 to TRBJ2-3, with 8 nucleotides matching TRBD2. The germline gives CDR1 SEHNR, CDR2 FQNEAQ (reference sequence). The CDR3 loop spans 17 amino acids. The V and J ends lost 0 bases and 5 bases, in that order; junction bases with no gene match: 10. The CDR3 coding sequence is TGTGCCAGCAGCTTAGCGCGTGAAGCGGGAGCAGGAGATACGCAGTATTTT. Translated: CASSLAREAGAGDTQYF.

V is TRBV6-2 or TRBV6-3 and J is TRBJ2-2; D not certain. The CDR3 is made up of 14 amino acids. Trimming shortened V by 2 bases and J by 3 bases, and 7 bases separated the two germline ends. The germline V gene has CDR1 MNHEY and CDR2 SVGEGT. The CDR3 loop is CASSYRRDTGELFF. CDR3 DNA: TGTGCCAGCAGTTACCGACGGGACACCGGGGAGCTGTTTTTT.

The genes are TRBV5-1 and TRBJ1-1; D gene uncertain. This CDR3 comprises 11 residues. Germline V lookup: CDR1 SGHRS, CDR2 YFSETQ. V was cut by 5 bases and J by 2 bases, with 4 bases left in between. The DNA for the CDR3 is TGCGCCAGCAGGGGCAACACTGAAGCTTTCTTT. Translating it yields CASRGNTEAFF.

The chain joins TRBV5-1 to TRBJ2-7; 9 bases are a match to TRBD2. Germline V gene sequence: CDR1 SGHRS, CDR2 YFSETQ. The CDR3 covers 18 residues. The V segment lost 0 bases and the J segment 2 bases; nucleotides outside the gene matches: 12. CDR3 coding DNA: TGCGCCAGCAGCTTGGCCGGGGGTAGCGGGGGACCCCCCTACGAGCAGTACTTC. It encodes CASSLAGGSGGPPYEQYF.

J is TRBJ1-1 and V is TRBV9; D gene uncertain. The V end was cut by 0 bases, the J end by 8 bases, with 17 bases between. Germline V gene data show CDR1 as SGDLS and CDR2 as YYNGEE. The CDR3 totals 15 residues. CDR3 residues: CASSVAEGKTGEAFF. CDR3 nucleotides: TGTGCCAGCAGCGTAGCTGAGGGTAAGACTGGCGAAGCTTTCTTT.

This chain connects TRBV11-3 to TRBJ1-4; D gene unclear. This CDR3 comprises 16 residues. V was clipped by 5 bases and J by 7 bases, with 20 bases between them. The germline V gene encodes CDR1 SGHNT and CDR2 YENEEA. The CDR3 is CASSPRWQRNGEKLFF. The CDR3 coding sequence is TGTGCCAGCAGCCCCAGATGGCAGCGGAACGGTGAAAAACTGTTTTTT.

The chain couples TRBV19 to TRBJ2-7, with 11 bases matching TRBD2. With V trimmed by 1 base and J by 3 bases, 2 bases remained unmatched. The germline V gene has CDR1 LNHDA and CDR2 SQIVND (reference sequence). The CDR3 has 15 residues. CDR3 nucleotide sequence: TGTGCCAGTAGTATAGGGGGGACTAGCGGCTACGAGCAGTACTTC. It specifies CASSIGGTSGYEQYF. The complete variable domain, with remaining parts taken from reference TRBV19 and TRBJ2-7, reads DGGITQSPKYLFRKEGQNVTLSCEQNLNHDAMYWYRQDPGQGLRLIYYSQIVNDFQKGDIAEGYSVSREKKESFPLTVTSAQKNPTAFYLCASSIGGTSGYEQYFGPGTRLTVT.

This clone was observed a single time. CDR3 loop: CASSFNRVRAGELFF. The CDR3 DNA reads TGTGCCAGCAGTTTCAACAGGGTAAGGGCCGGGGAGCTGTTTTTT. V gene TRBV28 combines with J gene TRBJ2-2; D is perhaps TRBD1 (6 bases). The CDR3 length is 15 residues. Deletions cut 3 bases from V and 6 bases from J, with 14 bases between. Per the germline V gene, CDR1 is MDHEN and CDR2 is SYDVKM.

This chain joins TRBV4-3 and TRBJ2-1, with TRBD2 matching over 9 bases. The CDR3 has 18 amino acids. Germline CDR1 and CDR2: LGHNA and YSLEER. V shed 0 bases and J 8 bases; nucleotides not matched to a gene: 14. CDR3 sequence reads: CASSQDPQREVYKDEQFF. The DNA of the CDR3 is TGCGCCAGCAGCCAAGATCCGCAGCGGGAGGTTTATAAGGATGAGCAGTTCTTC.

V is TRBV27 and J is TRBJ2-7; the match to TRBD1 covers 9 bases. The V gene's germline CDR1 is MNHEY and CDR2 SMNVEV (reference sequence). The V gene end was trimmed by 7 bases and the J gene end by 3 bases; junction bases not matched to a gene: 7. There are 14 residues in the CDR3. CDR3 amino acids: CASNDRGGNYEQYF. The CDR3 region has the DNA TGTGCCAGCAATGACAGGGGGGGGAACTACGAGCAGTACTTC.

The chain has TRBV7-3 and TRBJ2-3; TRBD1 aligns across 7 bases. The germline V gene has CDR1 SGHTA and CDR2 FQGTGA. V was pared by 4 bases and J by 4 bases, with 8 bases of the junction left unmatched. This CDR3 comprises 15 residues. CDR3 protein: CASSSRQGMADTQYF. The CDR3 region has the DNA TGTGCCAGCAGCTCGCGACAGGGAATGGCAGATACGCAGTATTTT. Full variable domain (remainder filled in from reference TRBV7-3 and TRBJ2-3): GAGVSQTPSNKVTEKGKYVELRCDPISGHTALYWYRQSLGQGPEFLIYFQGTGAADDSGLPNDRFFAVRPEGSVSTLKIQRTERGDSAVYLCASSSRQGMADTQYFGPGTRLTVL.

CDR3 protein: CASSPAAIVQYF. The CDR3 region has the DNA TGTGCCAGCTCACCTGCCGCTATTGTTCAGTACTTC. This chain links TRBV18 with TRBJ2-4, with D hard to call. The CDR3 spans 12 residues. Germline V CDR1 and CDR2: KGHSH, LQKENI. V dropped 3 bases and J dropped 11 bases, with 11 bases sitting between them.

The CDR3 reads CAISADRRDTEAFF. CDR3 bases: TGTGCCATCAGTGCGGACAGGCGGGACACTGAAGCTTTCTTT. The chain uses TRBV10-3 and TRBJ1-1, with 7 bases that match TRBD1. In germline, CDR1 is ENHRY, CDR2 SYGVKD. This CDR3 contains 14 residues. With 4 bases clipped from V and 3 bases from J, the junction kept 5 bases outside the gene matches.

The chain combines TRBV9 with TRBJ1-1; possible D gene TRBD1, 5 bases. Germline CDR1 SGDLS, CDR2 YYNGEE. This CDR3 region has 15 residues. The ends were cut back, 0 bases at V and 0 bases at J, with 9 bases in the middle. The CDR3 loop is CASSVADNLNTEAFF. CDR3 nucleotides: TGTGCCAGCAGCGTAGCGGACAACTTGAACACTGAAGCTTTCTTT. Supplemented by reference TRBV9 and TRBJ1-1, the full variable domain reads DSGVTQTPKHLITATGQRVTLRCSPRSGDLSVYWYQQSLDQGLQFLIQYYNGEERAKGNILERFSAQQFPDLHSELNLSSLELGDSALYFCASSVADNLNTEAFFGQGTRLTVV.

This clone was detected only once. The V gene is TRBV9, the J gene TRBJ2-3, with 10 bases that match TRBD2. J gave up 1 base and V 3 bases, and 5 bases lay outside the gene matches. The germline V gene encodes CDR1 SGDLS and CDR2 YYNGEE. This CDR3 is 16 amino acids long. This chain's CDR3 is CASSARTSGGTDTQYF. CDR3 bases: TGTGCCAGCAGCGCCCGGACTAGCGGAGGCACAGATACGCAGTATTTT.

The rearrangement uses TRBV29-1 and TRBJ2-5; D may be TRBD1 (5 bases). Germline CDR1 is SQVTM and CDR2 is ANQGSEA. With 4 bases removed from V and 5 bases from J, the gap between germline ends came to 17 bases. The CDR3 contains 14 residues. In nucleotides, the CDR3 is TGCAGCGTTGGCCCCTGGCAGTCAGGGGAGACCCAGTACTTC. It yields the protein CSVGPWQSGETQYF.

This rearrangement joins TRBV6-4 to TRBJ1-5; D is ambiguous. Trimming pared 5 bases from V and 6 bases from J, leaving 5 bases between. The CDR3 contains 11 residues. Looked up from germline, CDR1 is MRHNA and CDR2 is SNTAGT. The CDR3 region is CASSQSQPQHF. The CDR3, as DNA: TGTGCCAGCAGTCAATCTCAGCCCCAGCATTTT.

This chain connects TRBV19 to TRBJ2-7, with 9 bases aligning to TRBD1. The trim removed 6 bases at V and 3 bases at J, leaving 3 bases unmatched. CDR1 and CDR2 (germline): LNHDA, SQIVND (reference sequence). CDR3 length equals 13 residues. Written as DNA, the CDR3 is TGTGCCAGTAGGGACAGGGGAAACTACGAGCAGTACTTC. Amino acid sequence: CASRDRGNYEQYF.

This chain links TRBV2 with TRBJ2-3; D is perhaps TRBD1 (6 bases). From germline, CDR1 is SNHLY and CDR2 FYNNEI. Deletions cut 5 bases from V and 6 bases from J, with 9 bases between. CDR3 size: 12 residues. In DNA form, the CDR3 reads TGTGCCAGCAGTCAGGGGCCCGATACGCAGTATTTT. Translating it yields CASSQGPDTQYF.